This record covers a single T cell receptor beta chain. The target antigen is unknown. TCRdb reassembled clones from the PCR reads with MiXCR. The data show roughly 61,000 clones, with approximately 4% seen just once and around 24% held by the top ten. The sample belongs to a study of metastatic and nonmetastatic thyroid tumors. Study-wide context: The authors compared repertoires across blood and tumor or nodule tissue from malignant and benign thyroid patients.

This CDR3 comprises 13 residues. The germline V gene has CDR1 MRHNA and CDR2 SNTAGT. Trimming cost V 5 bases and J 1 base, with 5 bases left between them. No treatment of any kind had been given to any patient before thyroid surgery. Study-level findings and limits: TCR beta diversity was reportedly significantly higher in malignant thyroid tumors than benign nodules, in blood and tumor.

The chain employs TRBV6-4 and TRBJ2-2, with a possible D match to TRBD2 (5 bases). This TCR came from a female donor with papillary thyroid cancer or a benign thyroid nodule (not recorded which). Some clones in this sample may be carry-over from other donors' samples. What was sequenced was blood. CDR3 in amino acids: CASSSGNTGELFF. DNA for the CDR3: TGTGCCAGCAGTAGCGGGAACACCGGGGAGCTGTTTTTT.